This TCR beta chain was recovered during a study of early T cells in non-severe SARS-CoV-2 infection. The sample holds many counts of this clonotype. Via MiXCR, TCRdb re-called the 5' RACE reads, giving one row per CDR3 protein. The profile shows about 68,000 distinct CDR3 sequences, about 11% of them singletons. The CDR3 has 14 residues. In germline, CDR1 is SGHTA, CDR2 FQGNSA. V was clipped by 1 base and J by 7 bases, with 11 bases between them. The source of this sequence is an adult who was a healthcare worker with PCR-confirmed SARS-CoV-2 infection or an uninfected control (not recorded which). The chain combines TRBV7-2 with TRBJ2-1; no definite D call. The sample comprised whole blood. CDR3 amino acids: CASSLEIGYNEQFF. As DNA, the CDR3 is TGTGCCAGCAGCTTAGAAATCGGGTATAATGAGCAGTTCTTC.